Listed below are T cell receptor beta chains from one sample, sequenced in a study of T cells after yellow fever vaccination. TCRdb re-derived calls from the 5' RACE reads in MiXCR, one entry per CDR3 protein. The sample has nearly 350,000 distinct CDR3 sequences; roughly 7.5% are singletons. The specimen comprised PBMCs, sampled 45 days after the first yellow fever vaccination. These receptors all stem from a man in his late teens or twenties who received the YFV17D yellow fever vaccine. Each CDR3 is given without its conserved first and last residue. Each record gives: J gene, V gene, CDR3 protein.

TRBJ2-1 TRBV6-2/TRBV6-3 ASSWDRGDEQF
TRBJ2-7 TRBV3-1 ASSIAWGDEQY
TRBJ2-7 TRBV7-2 ASSPLPHNYEQY
TRBJ2-7 TRBV4-2 ASSQDPGGPYEQY
TRBJ2-3 TRBV6-2/TRBV6-3 ASSYSVSKGRITDTQY
TRBJ1-1 TRBV19 ASSPRVGGTEAF
TRBJ2-3 TRBV12-3/TRBV12-4 ASSLAGGLTDTQY
TRBJ1-2 TRBV20-1 SARERNGAGYT
TRBJ1-5 TRBV11-2 ASKAGNQPQH
TRBJ2-5 TRBV11-2 ASSPVTSGGTFQETQY
TRBJ2-2 TRBV27 ASSFSAVSGELF
TRBJ2-7 TRBV25-1 ASSPPDRRYEQY
TRBJ1-5 TRBV5-5 ASSLAGSIPQH
TRBJ2-2 TRBV7-3 ASSYGGETGELF
TRBJ2-2 TRBV27 ASSLAAGGYTGELF
TRBJ1-4 TRBV12-3/TRBV12-4 ASSSLHRKREKLF
TRBJ1-1 TRBV30 AWIPRTGRMMNTEAF
TRBJ2-5 TRBV7-2 ASSSRLAGPGAQY
TRBJ1-2 TRBV14 ASSPRWGTGGFESGYT
TRBJ2-5 TRBV9 ASSLDRVGETQY
TRBJ2-3 TRBV9 ASSVPRQGSDTQY
TRBJ2-7 TRBV18 ASSLDPGQPYEQY
TRBJ2-1 TRBV7-2 ASSLHRVNHNEQF
TRBJ2-5 TRBV12-3/TRBV12-4 ASRDRDRQETQY
TRBJ1-5 TRBV20-1 SAVSGNQPQH
TRBJ1-2 TRBV6-2/TRBV6-3 ASSYADRTGLGYT
TRBJ2-5 TRBV5-1 ASSLRAGAETQY
TRBJ1-2 TRBV7-8 ASSLGPGSPYGYT
TRBJ2-1 TRBV7-7 ASSLAAGVGSYNEQF
TRBJ2-5 TRBV4-1 ASSQDFTGIQETQY
TRBJ1-2 TRBV14 ASSQSPGAGYGYT
TRBJ2-1 TRBV20-1 SARTGGSYEQF
TRBJ2-2 TRBV5-1 ASRFPSAGGSTGELF
TRBJ2-3 TRBV10-3 AISDNRGSTLLGDVSTDTQY
TRBJ2-3 TRBV6-1 AITSEANGADTQY
TRBJ2-5 TRBV6-5 ASSYGAGGWETQY
TRBJ2-3 TRBV20-1 SARLTDTQY
TRBJ2-1 TRBV5-1 ASGGTGGNEQF
TRBJ2-1 TRBV12-3/TRBV12-4 ASSLRGGAKGEQF
TRBJ2-3 TRBV11-2 ASSLGPQGDTQY
TRBJ2-1 TRBV4-2 ASSQDDMTEQF
TRBJ2-3 TRBV6-5 ASSYSDRGPVTQY
TRBJ2-1 TRBV7-6 ASSFRDRSYNEQF
TRBJ1-1 TRBV18 VSSPRGLNTEAF
TRBJ1-2 TRBV5-1 ASSSGQLGEYGYT
TRBJ2-2 TRBV20-1 CARVVGLGNTGELF
TRBJ1-1 TRBV12-3/TRBV12-4 ASSFLSNTEAF
TRBJ2-7 TRBV20-1 SAAQGTGVTYEQY
TRBJ2-2 TRBV29-1 SVEDAGGTGELF
TRBJ2-3 TRBV28 ASSSPPGTDPPDTQY
TRBJ1-5 TRBV6-5 ASSYGPSSNQPQH
TRBJ2-3 TRBV12-3/TRBV12-4 ASSPLAGGLTDTQY
TRBJ1-1 TRBV5-1 ASSFGVRTEAF